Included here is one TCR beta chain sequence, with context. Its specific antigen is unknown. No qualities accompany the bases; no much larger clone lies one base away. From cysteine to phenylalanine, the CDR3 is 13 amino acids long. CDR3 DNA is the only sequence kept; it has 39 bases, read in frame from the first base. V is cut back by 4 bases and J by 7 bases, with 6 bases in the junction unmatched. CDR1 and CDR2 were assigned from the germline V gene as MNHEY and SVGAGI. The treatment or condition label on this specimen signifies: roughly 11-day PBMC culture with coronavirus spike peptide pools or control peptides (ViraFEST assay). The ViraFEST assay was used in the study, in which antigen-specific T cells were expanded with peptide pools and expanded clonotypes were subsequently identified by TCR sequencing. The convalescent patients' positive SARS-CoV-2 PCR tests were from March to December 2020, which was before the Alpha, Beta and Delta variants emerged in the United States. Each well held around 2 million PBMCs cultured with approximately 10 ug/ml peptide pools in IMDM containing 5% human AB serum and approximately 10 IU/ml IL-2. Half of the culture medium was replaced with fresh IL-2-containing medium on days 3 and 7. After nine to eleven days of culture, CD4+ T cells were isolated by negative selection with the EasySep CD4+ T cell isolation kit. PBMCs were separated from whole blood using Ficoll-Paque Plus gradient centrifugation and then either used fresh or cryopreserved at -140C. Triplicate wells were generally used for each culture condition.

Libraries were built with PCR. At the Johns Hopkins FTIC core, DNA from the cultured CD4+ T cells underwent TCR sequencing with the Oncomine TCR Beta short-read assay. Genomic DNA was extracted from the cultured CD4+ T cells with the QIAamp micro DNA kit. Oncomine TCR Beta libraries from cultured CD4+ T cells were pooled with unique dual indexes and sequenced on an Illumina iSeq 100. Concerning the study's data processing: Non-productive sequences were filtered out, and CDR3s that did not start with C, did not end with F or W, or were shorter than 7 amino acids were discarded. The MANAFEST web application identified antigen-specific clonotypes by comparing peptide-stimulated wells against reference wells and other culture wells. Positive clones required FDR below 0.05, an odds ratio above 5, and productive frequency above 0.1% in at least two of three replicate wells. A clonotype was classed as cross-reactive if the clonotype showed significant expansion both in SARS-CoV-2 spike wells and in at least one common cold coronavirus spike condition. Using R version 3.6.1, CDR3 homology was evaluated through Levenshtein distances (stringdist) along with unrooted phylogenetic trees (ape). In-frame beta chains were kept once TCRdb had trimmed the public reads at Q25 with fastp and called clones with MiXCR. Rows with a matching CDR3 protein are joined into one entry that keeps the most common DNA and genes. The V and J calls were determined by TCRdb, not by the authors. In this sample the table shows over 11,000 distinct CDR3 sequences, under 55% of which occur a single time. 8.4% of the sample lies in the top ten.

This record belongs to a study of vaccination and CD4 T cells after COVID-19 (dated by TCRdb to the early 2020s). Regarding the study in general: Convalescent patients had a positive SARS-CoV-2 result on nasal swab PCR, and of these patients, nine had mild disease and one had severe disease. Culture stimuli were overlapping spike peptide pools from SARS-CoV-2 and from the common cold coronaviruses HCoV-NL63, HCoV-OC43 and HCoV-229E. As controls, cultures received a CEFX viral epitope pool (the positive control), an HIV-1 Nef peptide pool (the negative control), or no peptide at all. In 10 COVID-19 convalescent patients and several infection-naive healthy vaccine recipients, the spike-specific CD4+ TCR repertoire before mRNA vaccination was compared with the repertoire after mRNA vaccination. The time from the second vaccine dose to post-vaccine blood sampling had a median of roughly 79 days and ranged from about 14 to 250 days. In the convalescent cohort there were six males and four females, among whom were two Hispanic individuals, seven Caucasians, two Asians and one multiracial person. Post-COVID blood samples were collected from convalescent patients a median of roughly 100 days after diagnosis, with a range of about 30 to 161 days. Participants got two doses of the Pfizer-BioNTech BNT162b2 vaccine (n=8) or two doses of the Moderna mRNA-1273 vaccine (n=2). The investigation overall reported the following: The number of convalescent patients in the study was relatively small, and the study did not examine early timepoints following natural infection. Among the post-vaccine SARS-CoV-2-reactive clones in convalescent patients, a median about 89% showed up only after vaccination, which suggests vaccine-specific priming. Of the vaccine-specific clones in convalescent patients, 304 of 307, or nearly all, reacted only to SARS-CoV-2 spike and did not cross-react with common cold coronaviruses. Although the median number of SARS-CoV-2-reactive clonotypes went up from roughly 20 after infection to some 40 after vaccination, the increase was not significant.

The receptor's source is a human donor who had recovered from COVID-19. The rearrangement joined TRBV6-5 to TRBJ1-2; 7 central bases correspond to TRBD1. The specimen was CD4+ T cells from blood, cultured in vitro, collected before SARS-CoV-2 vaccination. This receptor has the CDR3 CASSSTGNGGYTF. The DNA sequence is TGTGCCAGCAGTTCGACAGGGAATGGTGGCTACACCTTC.